This T cell receptor (beta chain) originates from a study of blood T cell repertoires in COVID-19. This CDR3 spans 13 amino acids. Trimming left V 5 bases short and J 5 bases short, with 12 bases between. Germline values: CDR1 MRHNA, CDR2 SNTAGT. In the source study's methods: It was from reference gene primer amplification that nucleated cell counts were estimated. Measured with immunoSEQ multiplex PCR; TCRdb has only the in-frame clones, and not every one. From that table come the V and J calls and clone size; the DNA was used to work out D and trimming. The data show roughly 370,000 clones, with around nine tenths seen just once and roughly 9.4% held by the top ten. Donors in Cohort 3 counted as recovered after two negative PCRs, clearance, or symptom resolution.

Sequencing input: PBMCs or T cells enriched from blood (not recorded which). This chain connects TRBV6-4 to TRBJ2-5; possibly TRBD2 for D (5 bases). The sequence was collected from a woman in her forties or fifties who had recovered from COVID-19. The CDR3 nucleotides are TGTGCCAGCAGTTCTGCCGGCGGGGAGACCCAGTACTTC. Translating it yields CASSSAGGETQYF.